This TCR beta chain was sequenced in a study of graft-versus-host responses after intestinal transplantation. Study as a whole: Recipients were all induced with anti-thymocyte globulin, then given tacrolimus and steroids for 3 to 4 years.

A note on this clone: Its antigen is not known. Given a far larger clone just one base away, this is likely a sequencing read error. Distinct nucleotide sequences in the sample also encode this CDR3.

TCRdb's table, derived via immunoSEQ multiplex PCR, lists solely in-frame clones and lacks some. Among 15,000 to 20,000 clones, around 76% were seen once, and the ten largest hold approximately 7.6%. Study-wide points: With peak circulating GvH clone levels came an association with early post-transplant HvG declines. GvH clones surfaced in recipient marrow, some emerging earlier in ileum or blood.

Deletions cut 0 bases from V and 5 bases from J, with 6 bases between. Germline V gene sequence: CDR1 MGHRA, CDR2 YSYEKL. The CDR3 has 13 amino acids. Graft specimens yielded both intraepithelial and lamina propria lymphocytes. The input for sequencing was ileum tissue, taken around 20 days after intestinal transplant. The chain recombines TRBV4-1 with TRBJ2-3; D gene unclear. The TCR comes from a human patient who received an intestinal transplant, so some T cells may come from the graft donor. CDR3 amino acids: CASSQENGDTQYF. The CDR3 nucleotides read TGCGCCAGCAGCCAAGAGAACGGAGATACGCAGTATTTT.